A single sample is the source of the 19 T cell receptor beta chains below, sequenced in a study of response to subunit inactivated influenza vaccine (dated by TCRdb to 2016 to 2019). The library was produced with RT-PCR. Sequencing was carried out with an Illumina HiSeq 2500. TCRdb reprocessed the public reads (quality trimming at Q25 with fastp, clone calling with MiXCR) and kept in-frame beta chains. Rows matching on CDR3 protein sequence are summarized as one entry with the most common DNA and genes. A total of under 850,000 distinct CDR3 sequences appear in this sample, roughly 18% of them only once. Of the sample, roughly a tenth is held by the ten largest clones. The source was PBMCs from blood, collected around 5 days after vaccination. The receptors shown here come from a man in his fifties who received an inactivated influenza vaccine. Donor details come from another sample of the same person, matched by shared clones.

In its sample, this clonotype was seen a few times. An end of the junction does not agree with germline; a read error may underlie this. The rearrangement uses TRBV6-1 and TRBJ1-2; no definite D call. Germline V lookup: CDR1 MNHNS, CDR2 SASEGT. This CDR3 comprises 15 residues. The CDR3 protein is CASTETGLRNYGYTF. In DNA, the CDR3 is TGTGCCAGCACTGAAACCGGGCTCAGAAACTATGGCTACACCTTC.

In this sample, this clonotype turned up many times. The rearrangement uses TRBV6-1 and TRBJ2-7; TRBD2 is a possible D gene (6 bases). Per germline, CDR1 MNHNS and CDR2 SASEGT. CDR3 size: 13 residues. Trimming took off 6 bases at V and 7 bases at J, with 16 bases between the two ends. The DNA of the CDR3 is TGTGCCAGCAGCCTCGGGCCTCGGGGGGAGCAGTACTTC. Protein product: CASSLGPRGEQYF.

J is TRBJ2-7 and V is TRBV20-1, with 10 bases identical to TRBD2. CDR1 and CDR2 from the germline V gene are DFQATT and SNEGSKA (reference sequence). The CDR3 runs to 16 residues. The V and J ends lost 0 bases and 4 bases, in that order; junction bases with no gene match: 9. This CDR3 reads CSARDGSGRAWYEQYF. CDR3 DNA: TGCAGTGCTAGAGATGGGAGCGGGAGGGCCTGGTACGAGCAGTACTTC.

In this sample, this clonotype turned up many times. The chain couples TRBV14 to TRBJ2-1; the D is unclear. This CDR3 has 11 amino acids. Trimming cost V 1 base and J 7 bases, with 2 bases left between them. The V gene's germline CDR1 is SGHDN and CDR2 FVKESK. CDR3: CASSQVNEQFF. The CDR3 DNA reads as TGTGCCAGCAGCCAAGTAAATGAGCAGTTCTTC.

This chain connects TRBV11-2 to TRBJ2-1, with D tentatively TRBD1 (5 bases). The V gene's germline CDR1 is SGHAT and CDR2 FQNNGV. V was shortened by 7 bases and J by 8 bases, with 24 bases between the two germline ends. The CDR3 totals 16 residues. CDR3 sequence reads: CASTVGRTFNRDEQFF. The CDR3 DNA sequence: TGTGCCAGCACCGTAGGGCGGACATTTAATCGCGATGAGCAGTTCTTC.

This clonotype has only a few counts. The V call is TRBV7-9, the J call TRBJ2-1; TRBD2 matches at 10 bases. CDR1 is SEHNR, CDR2 FQNEAQ, per germline (reference sequence). Germline trimming cut 8 bases from V and 3 bases from J; bases unmatched to any gene: 7. The CDR3 loop spans 15 amino acids. The CDR3 DNA reads TGTGCCAGCGGCAAAGCGGGAGGGAACTACAATGAGCAGTTCTTC. Translation gives CASGKAGGNYNEQFF.

The chain recombines TRBV5-1 with TRBJ2-7; a weak D match, TRBD2 (5 bases). The V end was cut by 1 base, the J end by 2 bases, with 10 bases between. Germline assignment: CDR1 SGHRS and CDR2 YFSETQ. The CDR3 sequence is 14 residues long. The CDR3 DNA is TGCGCCAGCAGCTTGTCGGGGTACCCCTACGAGCAGTACTTC. Residues: CASSLSGYPYEQYF.

Only a few counts were recorded for this clonotype. The chain couples TRBV27 to TRBJ2-7; 8 nucleotides align to TRBD2. V lost 5 bases and J lost 3; bases outside the gene matches: 15. This CDR3 has 17 residues. The V gene's germline CDR1 is MNHEY and CDR2 SMNVEV (reference sequence). For the CDR3, the DNA is TGTGCCAGCAGTCCACTACCAGCCGGGACTAGGGTCTACGAGCAGTACTTC. The encoded protein is CASSPLPAGTRVYEQYF.

This clonotype has just a few counts. For the CDR3, the DNA is TGTGCCAGCAGTTCCCGAGGGACAGAGTACTCTAGGAACACTGAAGCTTTCTTT. It translates to CASSSRGTEYSRNTEAFF. The rearrangement joins TRBV6-2 or TRBV6-3 to TRBJ1-1; TRBD1 aligns across 7 bases. The trim removed 4 bases at V and 1 base at J, leaving 15 bases unmatched. CDR1 and CDR2 (germline): MNHEY, SVGEGT. The CDR3 totals 18 residues.

This clonotype was observed a few times. The chain has TRBV20-1 and TRBJ2-1, with D unresolved. This CDR3 region has 17 residues. V was pared by 0 bases and J by 2 bases, with 17 bases between. Per the germline V gene, CDR1 is DFQATT and CDR2 is SNEGSKA (reference sequence). CDR3 amino acids: CSARDRRSTVAYNEQFF. In nucleotides, the CDR3 is TGCAGTGCTAGAGATCGTCGATCAACGGTGGCCTACAATGAGCAGTTCTTC.

In its sample, this clonotype was seen a few times. The chain combines TRBV14 with TRBJ2-3, with a possible D match to TRBD2 (5 bases). This CDR3 has 17 residues. V was trimmed by 3 bases and J by 2 bases, leaving 18 bases between them. Germline lookup yields CDR1 SGHDN and CDR2 FVKESK. The CDR3 DNA reads as TGTGCCAGCAGCCAGAGAGGCGGGTTACCCTACACAGATACGCAGTATTTT. Amino acids: CASSQRGGLPYTDTQYF.

The chain combines TRBV27 with TRBJ2-1; D is possibly TRBD2 (6 bases). CDR1 MNHEY and CDR2 SMNVEV come from the germline V gene (reference sequence). The ends were cut back, 6 bases at V and 2 bases at J, with 14 bases in the middle. This CDR3 region has 15 residues. CDR3 sequence: CASRDGLQPYNEQFF. In DNA form, the CDR3 reads TGTGCCAGCAGGGACGGACTACAGCCCTACAATGAGCAGTTCTTC.

This clonotype was recorded a few times. The CDR3 sequence: CASRGLDEQFF. DNA for the CDR3: TGTGCCAGCAGGGGACTGGACGAGCAGTTCTTC. This chain connects TRBV3-1 to TRBJ2-1, with a weak D call TRBD2 (6 bases). The CDR3 sequence is 11 residues long. Trimming took 6 bases from V and 10 from J, leaving 10 bases between them. Germline lookup yields CDR1 LGHDT and CDR2 YNNKEL (reference sequence).

There are a few counts of this clonotype. The rearrangement uses TRBV9 and TRBJ2-5, with 9 bases lining up with TRBD1. CDR1 is SGDLS, CDR2 YYNGEE, per germline. The CDR3 contains 16 residues. V lost 3 bases and J lost 1; bases outside the gene matches: 7. CDR3 amino acids: CASSGDHRGPQETQYF. CDR3 DNA: TGTGCCAGCAGCGGAGATCACAGGGGGCCCCAAGAGACCCAGTACTTC.

This clonotype was counted many times. The CDR3 DNA follows: TGTGCCACGCCCAGATCAGCGGGAGGAGGCAATGAGCAGTTCTTC. This translates into CATPRSAGGGNEQFF. The gene calls are TRBV2 and TRBJ2-1; TRBD2 matches 9 bases. The germline gives CDR1 SNHLY, CDR2 FYNNEI. V lost 10 bases, J lost 6 bases, and 13 bases stayed unmatched. The CDR3 contains 15 residues.

This clonotype was picked up a small number of times. The gene calls are TRBV6-5 and TRBJ1-1; D gene uncertain. The CDR3 runs 13 residues. Trimming took 0 bases from V and 10 from J, leaving 12 bases between them. Germline V gene lookup returns CDR1 MNHEY and CDR2 SVGAGI. CDR3 loop: CASSYSREARAFF. The CDR3 DNA follows: TGTGCCAGCAGTTACTCGCGGGAGGCACGAGCTTTCTTT.

The chain combines TRBV6-5 with TRBJ2-5; TRBD1 matches at 7 bases. The germline V gene encodes CDR1 MNHEY and CDR2 SVGAGI. The CDR3 totals 15 residues. J was trimmed by 2 bases and V by 2 bases; bases with no gene match: 5. CDR3 sequence reads: CASSYDRVEQETQYF. The CDR3, as DNA: TGTGCCAGCAGTTACGACAGGGTAGAGCAAGAGACCCAGTACTTC.

At least ten counts were recorded for this clonotype. J is TRBJ1-4 and V is TRBV7-2, with D hard to call. CDR3 size: 13 residues. The germline V gene encodes CDR1 SGHTA and CDR2 FQGNSA. The V end was cut by 1 base, the J end by 3 bases, with 3 bases between. The CDR3 bases are TGTGCCAGCAGCTTAGGGTCTAATGAAAAACTGTTTTTT. As protein: CASSLGSNEKLFF.

The chain recombines TRBV12-3 or TRBV12-4 with TRBJ1-4; the match to TRBD1 covers 8 bases. J was trimmed by 7 bases and V by 8 bases; bases with no gene match: 9. There are 14 residues in the CDR3. The chain's CDR3 is CASWPGTGGEKLFF. The CDR3 DNA is TGTGCCAGCTGGCCGGGAACAGGGGGTGAAAAACTGTTTTTT.